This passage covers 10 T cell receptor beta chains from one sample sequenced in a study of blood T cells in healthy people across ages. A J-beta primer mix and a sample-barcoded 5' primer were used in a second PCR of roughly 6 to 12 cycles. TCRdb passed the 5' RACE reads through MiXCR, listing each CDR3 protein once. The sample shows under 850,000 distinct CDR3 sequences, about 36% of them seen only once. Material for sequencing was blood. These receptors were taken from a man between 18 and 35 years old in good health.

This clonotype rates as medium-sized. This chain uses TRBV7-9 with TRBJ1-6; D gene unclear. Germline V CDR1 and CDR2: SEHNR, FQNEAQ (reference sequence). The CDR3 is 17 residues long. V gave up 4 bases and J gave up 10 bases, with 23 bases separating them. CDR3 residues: CASSSHDASGSKSPLHF. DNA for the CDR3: TGTGCCAGCAGCTCCCACGATGCGTCCGGTTCGAAATCACCCCTCCACTTT.

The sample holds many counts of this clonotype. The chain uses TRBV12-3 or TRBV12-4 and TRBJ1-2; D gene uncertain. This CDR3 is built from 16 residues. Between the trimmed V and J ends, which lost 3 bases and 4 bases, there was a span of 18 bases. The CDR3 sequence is CASSLAGAYTLYGYTF. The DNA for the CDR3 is TGTGCCAGCAGTTTGGCAGGCGCCTACACACTCTATGGCTACACCTTC.

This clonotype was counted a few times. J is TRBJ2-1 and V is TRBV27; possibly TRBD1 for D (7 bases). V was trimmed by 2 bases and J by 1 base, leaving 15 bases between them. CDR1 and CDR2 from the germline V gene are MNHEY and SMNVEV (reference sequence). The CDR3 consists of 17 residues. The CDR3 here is CASSLGEAQGSYNEQFF. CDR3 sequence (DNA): TGTGCCAGCAGTTTAGGGGAGGCACAGGGGTCCTACAATGAGCAGTTCTTC.

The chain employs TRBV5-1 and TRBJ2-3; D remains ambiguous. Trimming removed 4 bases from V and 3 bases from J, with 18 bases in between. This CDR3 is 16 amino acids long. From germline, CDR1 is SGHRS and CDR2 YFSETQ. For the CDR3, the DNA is TGCGCCAGCAGCCCCTCCCGAGAACGCGGTACAGATACGCAGTATTTT. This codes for CASSPSRERGTDTQYF.

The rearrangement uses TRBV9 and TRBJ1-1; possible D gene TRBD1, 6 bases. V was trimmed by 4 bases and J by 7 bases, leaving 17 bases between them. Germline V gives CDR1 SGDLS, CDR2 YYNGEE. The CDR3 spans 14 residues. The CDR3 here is CASSSDRSADEAFF. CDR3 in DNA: TGTGCCAGCAGCTCAGACAGGTCCGCGGATGAAGCTTTCTTT.

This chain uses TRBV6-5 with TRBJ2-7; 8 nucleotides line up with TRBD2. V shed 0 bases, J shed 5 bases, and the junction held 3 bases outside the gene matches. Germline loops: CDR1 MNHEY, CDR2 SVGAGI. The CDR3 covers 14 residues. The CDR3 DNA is TGTGCCAGCAGTTACTCAAGCGGGGGAGACGAGCAGTACTTC. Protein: CASSYSSGGDEQYF.

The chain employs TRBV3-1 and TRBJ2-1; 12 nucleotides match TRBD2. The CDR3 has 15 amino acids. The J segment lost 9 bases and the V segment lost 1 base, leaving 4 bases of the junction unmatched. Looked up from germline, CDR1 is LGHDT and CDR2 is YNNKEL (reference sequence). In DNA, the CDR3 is TGTGCCAGCAGCCAAGGGCTAGCGGGGGGGGGTGAGCAGTTCTTC. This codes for CASSQGLAGGGEQFF.

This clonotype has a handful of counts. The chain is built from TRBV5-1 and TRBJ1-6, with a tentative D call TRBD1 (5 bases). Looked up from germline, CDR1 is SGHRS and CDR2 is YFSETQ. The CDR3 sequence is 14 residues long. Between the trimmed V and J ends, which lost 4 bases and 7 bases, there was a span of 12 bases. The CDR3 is CASSPGLGNSPLHF. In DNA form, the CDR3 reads TGCGCCAGCAGCCCGGGACTGGGAAATTCACCCCTCCACTTT.

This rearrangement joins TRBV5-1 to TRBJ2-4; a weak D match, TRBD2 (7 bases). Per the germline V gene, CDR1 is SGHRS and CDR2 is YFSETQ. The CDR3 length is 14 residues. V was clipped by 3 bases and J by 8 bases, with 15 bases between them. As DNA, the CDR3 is TGCGCCAGCAGCTACGGAAGGGGGGGCGACATTCAGTACTTC. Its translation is CASSYGRGGDIQYF.

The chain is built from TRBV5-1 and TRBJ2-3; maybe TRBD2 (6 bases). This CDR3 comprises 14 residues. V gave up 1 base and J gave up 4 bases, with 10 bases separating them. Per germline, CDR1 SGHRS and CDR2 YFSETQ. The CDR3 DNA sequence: TGCGCCAGCAGCTTGCCTAGCGCCGCAGATACGCAGTATTTT. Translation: CASSLPSAADTQYF.